Below are 26 T cell receptor beta chains sequenced from a single sample in a study of early T cells in non-severe SARS-CoV-2 infection (dated by TCRdb to about 2021). Receptor amplification or capture employed 5' RACE. The sample was run on a NextSeq 500. TCRdb trimmed the raw reads at Q25, called clones with MiXCR and kept productive beta chains. CDR3 protein duplicates are merged, each entry listing the most common genes and DNA. The sample table lists some 22,000 distinct CDR3 sequences, about 4.3% of them with a count of one. The ten biggest clones cover approximately 15% of the sample. Sequences were obtained from whole blood. These receptors all stem from an adult who was a healthcare worker with PCR-confirmed SARS-CoV-2 infection or an uninfected control (not recorded which).

The sample holds many counts of this clonotype. The V and J genes are TRBV5-1 and TRBJ1-1; D is perhaps TRBD1 (5 bases). The CDR3 has 14 amino acids. V was pared by 4 bases and J by 5 bases, with 15 bases between. Per germline, CDR1 SGHRS and CDR2 YFSETQ. This CDR3 is CASSPQGVGTEAFF. CDR3 nucleotide sequence: TGCGCCAGCAGCCCCCAGGGTGTGGGGACTGAAGCTTTCTTT.

This chain connects TRBV6-1 to TRBJ2-3; unclear D gene. V was pared by 4 bases and J by 2 bases, with 4 bases between. Germline V gene data show CDR1 as MNHNS and CDR2 as SASEGT. The CDR3 totals 12 residues. The CDR3 sequence is CASSVLTDTQYF. The CDR3, as DNA: TGTGCCAGCAGTGTCCTCACAGATACGCAGTATTTT.

This clonotype was counted many times. This sequence joins TRBV27 and TRBJ2-7; D is unresolved. Germline CDR1 and CDR2: MNHEY and SMNVEV (reference sequence). V lost 2 bases, J lost 7 bases, and 9 bases lay in between. CDR3 length: 12 residues. For the CDR3, the DNA is TGTGCCAGCAGTTTAACGTCCGGGGAGCAGTACTTC. Amino acids: CASSLTSGEQYF.

This clonotype occurred many times. The chain has TRBV16 and TRBJ1-5, with TRBD1 as a possible D gene (6 bases). Trimming took off 2 bases at V and 4 bases at J, with 9 bases between the two ends. CDR3 length: 14 residues. Germline V gene data show CDR1 as KGHSY and CDR2 as FQNENV. This CDR3 is CASSQIRGNQPQHF. CDR3 nucleotide sequence: TGTGCCAGCAGCCAAATCAGGGGAAATCAGCCCCAGCATTTT.

The chain links TRBV7-2 to TRBJ1-5, with D uncertain. The CDR3 contains 14 residues. The germline gives CDR1 SGHTA, CDR2 FQGNSA. V shed 1 base and J shed 8 bases, with 12 bases lying between them. DNA of the CDR3: TGTGCCAGCAGCTTAGATCCGCGGTGGGAGCCCCAGCATTTT. The encoded protein is CASSLDPRWEPQHF. Using reference TRBV7-2 and TRBJ1-5 for the parts outside the CDR3, the full variable domain is GAGVSQSPSNKVTEKGKDVELRCDPISGHTALYWYRQSLGQGLEFLIYFQGNSAPDKSGLPSDRFSAERTGGSVSTLTIQRTQQEDSAVYLCASSLDPRWEPQHFGDGTRLSIL.

This clonotype showed up just a few times. V gene TRBV3-1 combines with J gene TRBJ2-3; 9 bases match TRBD2. This CDR3 region has 17 residues. The ends lost 1 base at V and 5 bases at J; junction bases unmatched: 10. CDR1 and CDR2 (germline): LGHDT, YNNKEL (reference sequence). CDR3 coding DNA: TGTGCCAGCAGCCAAGGAGGTGGCGGGGGGGCACGAGATACGCAGTATTTT. It is translated as CASSQGGGGGARDTQYF.

The chain has TRBV3-1 and TRBJ2-2; possibly TRBD1 or TRBD2 for D (5 bases each). The CDR3 length is 13 residues. Deletions cut 1 base from V and 6 bases from J, with 6 bases between. From germline, CDR1 is LGHDT and CDR2 YNNKEL (reference sequence). The CDR3 region has the DNA TGTGCCAGCAGCCAAGGAGGGGCCGGGGAGCTGTTTTTT. Its protein product is CASSQGGAGELFF.

This clonotype was seen a handful of times. The chain carries TRBV11-1 and TRBJ2-2, with D possibly TRBD2 on 5 matching bases. V was shortened by 1 base and J by 1 base, with 7 bases between the two germline ends. The CDR3 has 15 residues. Germline V lookup: CDR1 SGHAT, CDR2 FQDESV (reference sequence). The CDR3 loop reads CASSLGGRNTGELFF. The CDR3 DNA sequence: TGTGCCAGCAGCTTAGGCGGGCGGAACACCGGGGAGCTGTTTTTT. The whole variable domain, filled in from reference TRBV11-1 and TRBJ2-2, reads EAEVAQSPRYKITEKSQAVAFWCDPISGHATLYWYRQILGQGPELLVQFQDESVVDDSQLPKDRFSAERLKGVDSTLKIQPAELGDSAMYLCASSLGGRNTGELFFGEGSRLTVL.

This clonotype was counted ten times or more. J is TRBJ2-5 and V is TRBV30; 8 bases line up with TRBD1. CDR3 length: 15 residues. J was trimmed by 5 bases and V by 4 bases; bases with no gene match: 12. CDR1 and CDR2 (germline): GTSNPN, SVGIG (reference sequence). The DNA of the CDR3 is TGTGCCTGGACCAAACCGGACAGGGTGGGGGAGACCCAGTACTTC. It translates to CAWTKPDRVGETQYF.

This clonotype was recorded a few times. The J gene is TRBJ1-6, the V gene TRBV7-2, with 7 positions matching TRBD1. This CDR3 has 11 amino acids. Germline V gives CDR1 SGHTA, CDR2 FQGNSA. J lost 17 bases, V lost 4 bases, and 5 bases had no gene match. The CDR3 sequence is CASSSTGVFHF. CDR3 sequence (DNA): TGTGCCAGCAGCTCCACAGGGGTCTTCCACTTT. The full variable domain, with the rest looked up from reference TRBV7-2 and TRBJ1-6, is GAGVSQSPSNKVTEKGKDVELRCDPISGHTALYWYRQSLGQGLEFLIYFQGNSAPDKSGLPSDRFSAERTGGSVSTLTIQRTQQEDSAVYLCASSSTGVFHFGNGTRLTVT.

Ten or more counts support this clonotype. The chain joins TRBV19 to TRBJ2-7; D is perhaps TRBD1 (6 bases). The CDR3 runs 12 residues. The germline CDR1 and CDR2 sequences are LNHDA and SQIVND (reference sequence). V was shortened by 6 bases and J by 6 bases, with 12 bases between the two germline ends. CDR3 coding DNA: TGTGCCAGTAGACAGGGTATCGGCGAGCAGTACTTC. Translation gives CASRQGIGEQYF.

This clonotype was found many times. This sequence joins TRBV24-1 and TRBJ1-2, with a weak D call TRBD1 (5 bases). Germline V gene data show CDR1 as KGHDR and CDR2 as SFDVKD. The CDR3 is 14 residues long. The V end was cut by 5 bases, the J end by 3 bases, with 12 bases between. The CDR3 spells CATSGVGDHYGYTF. The DNA of the CDR3 is TGTGCCACCAGTGGAGTGGGGGATCACTATGGCTACACCTTC.

The chain combines TRBV13 with TRBJ1-5; D remains unclear. Germline V gene data show CDR1 as PRHDT and CDR2 as FYEKMQ (reference sequence). The V end lost 4 bases, the J end lost 4 bases, and 11 bases lay between the germline ends. CDR3 length: 14 residues. The CDR3 nucleotides are TGTGCCAGCAGCTCCCGGGGTAGGAATCAGCCCCAGCATTTT. Residues: CASSSRGRNQPQHF.

This rearrangement joins TRBV7-9 to TRBJ2-5; the match to TRBD2 covers 7 bases. CDR3 length equals 15 residues. The germline gives CDR1 SEHNR, CDR2 FQNEAQ (reference sequence). The trim removed 5 bases at V and 2 bases at J, leaving 8 bases unmatched. CDR3 residues: CASSPTTGGQETQYF. The CDR3 coding sequence is TGTGCCAGCAGCCCCACTACGGGGGGACAAGAGACCCAGTACTTC.

On this clonotype: A much larger clone is a single base away; this may be a read error. The genes are TRBV10-3 and TRBJ2-3; D possibly corresponds to TRBD1 (6 bases). Looked up from germline, CDR1 is ENHRY and CDR2 is SYGVKD. V lost 11 bases and J lost 5, with 17 bases in between. The CDR3 consists of 13 residues. CDR3 region: CAVPGHEGDTQYF. CDR3 nucleotide sequence: TGTGCCGTCCCGGGACACGAGGGAGATACGCAGTATTTT.

By share, this clonotype ranks as medium-sized. The rearrangement links TRBV20-1 to TRBJ1-5, with TRBD1 as a possible D gene (6 bases). The CDR3 runs to 16 residues. The V end lost 1 base, the J end lost 0 bases, and 13 bases lay between the germline ends. Germline assignment: CDR1 DFQATT and CDR2 SNEGSKA (reference sequence). The CDR3 DNA is TGCAGTGCTAGAGCCGGACAGACCTATAGCAATCAGCCCCAGCATTTT. Protein sequence: CSARAGQTYSNQPQHF.

This clonotype was observed many times. This chain connects TRBV2 to TRBJ2-3; the match to TRBD2 covers 8 bases. V lost 1 base and J lost 6; bases outside the gene matches: 6. The CDR3 totals 15 residues. Germline CDR1 reads SNHLY; CDR2 reads FYNNEI. For the CDR3, the DNA is TGTGCCAGCAGTGAAGTAGGACTAGCTTTGGATACGCAGTATTTT. Encoded protein: CASSEVGLALDTQYF.

This clonotype was counted a few times. This chain uses TRBV10-3 with TRBJ1-4; tentatively, D is TRBD1 (5 bases). The V and J ends lost 3 bases and 4 bases respectively, with 18 bases between them. Germline CDR1 and CDR2: ENHRY and SYGVKD. CDR3 length equals 17 residues. The CDR3 reads CAISEGVSPLFNEKLFF. CDR3 bases: TGTGCCATCAGTGAAGGGGTCTCACCGCTCTTTAATGAAAAACTGTTTTTT.

This clonotype was recorded at least ten times. The V and J genes are TRBV12-3 or TRBV12-4 and TRBJ2-3; 9 positions match TRBD2. The CDR3 is made up of 14 amino acids. With V trimmed by 6 bases and J by 6 bases, 7 bases remained unmatched. The CDR3 reads CASRSSGGRDTQYF. The CDR3 coding sequence is TGTGCCAGCAGATCAAGCGGGGGGCGGGATACGCAGTATTTT.

This clonotype appeared a few times. The rearrangement links TRBV5-4 to TRBJ1-2; TRBD1 agrees at 8 bases. This CDR3 contains 14 residues. Trimming took 6 bases from V and 5 from J; bases not matched to a gene: 9. In germline, CDR1 is SGHNT, CDR2 YYREEE (reference sequence). CDR3 DNA sequence: TGTGCCAGCATCATACAGGGGGGACCTTATGGCTACACCTTC. Protein sequence: CASIIQGGPYGYTF. Full variable domain (remainder filled in from reference TRBV5-4 and TRBJ1-2): ETGVTQSPTHLIKTRGQQVTLRCSSQSGHNTVSWYQQALGQGPQFIFQYYREEENGRGNFPPRFSGLQFPNYSSELNVNALELDDSALYLCASIIQGGPYGYTFGSGTRLTVV.

The chain uses TRBV29-1 and TRBJ2-3; 8 bases fit TRBD1. This CDR3 comprises 15 residues. The trim removed 7 bases at V and 0 bases at J, leaving 9 bases unmatched. From germline, CDR1 is SQVTM and CDR2 ANQGSEA. The CDR3 region is CSAVGWTGSTDTQYF. CDR3 coding DNA: TGCAGCGCAGTGGGCTGGACAGGGAGCACAGATACGCAGTATTTT.

This clonotype was seen ten or more times. The V call is TRBV12-3 or TRBV12-4, the J call TRBJ1-1; D perhaps matches TRBD1 (6 bases). V was pared by 7 bases and J by 4 bases, with 19 bases between. The CDR3 loop spans 15 amino acids. The CDR3 sequence: CASIPNRAWFTEAFF. CDR3 DNA: TGTGCCAGCATTCCGAACAGGGCCTGGTTCACTGAAGCTTTCTTT.

The V call is TRBV19, the J call TRBJ1-4, with D possibly being TRBD1 (6 bases). Germline loops: CDR1 LNHDA, CDR2 SQIVND (reference sequence). This CDR3 has 14 amino acids. V shed 6 bases and J shed 8 bases, with 16 bases lying between them. The DNA for the CDR3 is TGTGCCAGTAGGCCTACAGGGTTGAGGGAAAAACTGTTTTTT. Protein: CASRPTGLREKLFF. The full variable domain, its missing parts supplied by reference TRBV19 and TRBJ1-4, is DGGITQSPKYLFRKEGQNVTLSCEQNLNHDAMYWYRQDPGQGLRLIYYSQIVNDFQKGDIAEGYSVSREKKESFPLTVTSAQKNPTAFYLCASRPTGLREKLFFGSGTQLSVL.

This clonotype was observed a handful of times. The chain is built from TRBV11-2 and TRBJ2-1, with D tentatively TRBD1 or TRBD2 (5 bases each). V was shortened by 0 bases and J by 13 bases, with 13 bases between the two germline ends. There are 13 residues in the CDR3. Germline V gene lookup returns CDR1 SGHAT and CDR2 FQNNGV. The CDR3 sequence is CASSLESGAGQFF. The CDR3 DNA sequence: TGTGCCAGCAGCTTAGAGTCCGGGGCCGGACAGTTCTTC.

This clonotype appeared a few times. The J gene is TRBJ2-2, the V gene TRBV9, with D possibly being TRBD1 or TRBD2 (5 bases each). The germline V and J ends were trimmed by 2 bases and 1 base, with 12 bases remaining between them. This CDR3 region has 16 residues. Germline lookup yields CDR1 SGDLS and CDR2 YYNGEE. CDR3 sequence reads: CASSVRDGLNTGELFF. As DNA, the CDR3 is TGTGCCAGCAGCGTTCGGGACGGCTTGAACACCGGGGAGCTGTTTTTT.

This clonotype was seen repeatedly, ten times or more. The chain couples TRBV27 to TRBJ2-1; D remains ambiguous. Trimming stripped 4 bases from V and 3 bases from J, with 13 bases between. Germline loops: CDR1 MNHEY, CDR2 SMNVEV (reference sequence). This CDR3 has 15 amino acids. CDR3 DNA: TGTGCCAGCAGTTGGACCGGAGAGAGCTACAATGAGCAGTTCTTC. Translation gives CASSWTGESYNEQFF.